The clone carrying this TCR beta chain was seen a few times. Per the germline V gene, CDR1 is MNHNY and CDR2 is SVGAGI (reference sequence). There are 15 residues in the CDR3. V lost 5 bases and J lost 0, with 12 bases in between. Primed by a sample-barcoded 5' primer and a J-beta primer mix, a second PCR proceeded for roughly 6 to 12 cycles. TCRdb independently ran MiXCR on the 5' RACE reads; one entry per CDR3 protein. The sample lists about a million distinct CDR3 sequences, more than 30% seen once, with about an eighth in the top ten. The data derive from a study of blood T cells in healthy people across ages.

The material sequenced was blood. V usage is TRBV6-6 and J usage is TRBJ2-3; a possible D gene is TRBD1 (6 bases). The receptor comes from a young man in good health. The CDR3 sequence is CASSTKDSSTDTQYF. As DNA, the CDR3 is TGTGCCAGCAGTACCAAGGACAGTAGCACAGATACGCAGTATTTT.